This T cell receptor (beta chain) was documented in a study of blood T cell repertoires in COVID-19. The assay was immunoSEQ multiplex PCR, and TCRdb's table has in-frame clones only and misses some. The sample gives fewer than 300,000 clones, roughly 85% of which show up once; less than 6.5% is in the top ten. V was cut by 4 bases and J by 1 base, with 11 bases left in between. CDR3 length: 14 amino acids. Germline V gene data show CDR1 as SNHLY and CDR2 as FYNNEI. The sequenced sample consisted of peripheral blood. This clonotype was sampled from a man aged 45 to 65 with active or convalescent COVID-19. The gene calls are TRBV2 and TRBJ2-7; D uncertain. The CDR3 reads CASSVQQTSYEQYF. Written as DNA, the CDR3 is TGTGCCAGCAGTGTACAGCAGACATCCTACGAGCAGTACTTC.